What follows is one T cell receptor beta chain and its context. Antigen: not known. This entry comes from a study of shared clonotypes between healthy human individuals. About the study: Each donor's CD8 memory used one plate, CD8 naive two, each CD4 subset three.

CDR3 length: 15 amino acids. V was clipped by 1 base and J by 2 bases; unmatched bases: 4. The germline V gene has CDR1 SEHNR and CDR2 FQNEAQ (reference sequence). Study results and caveats: Naive subsets, compared against memory subsets, generally had larger estimated richness values. Tissues were not sampled, only blood, and their repertoires likely differ.

Some clones are missing from TCRdb's copy, which holds only in-frame ones; the method was immunoSEQ multiplex PCR. Of about 960,000 clones listed, around three quarters are singletons. The chain employs TRBV7-9 and TRBJ2-5; 7 nucleotides match TRBD1. The TCR comes from a young man in good health. Sequencing was performed on memory CD4+ T cells sorted from blood. Subset defined: CD45RA-negative fraction. DNA for the CDR3: TGTGCCAGCAGCTTAGGCGACAGGGTTCAAGAGACCCAGTACTTC. It translates to CASSLGDRVQETQYF.